The 12 T cell receptor beta chains given below trace back to one sample, sequenced in a study of blood T cell repertoires in COVID-19 (dated by TCRdb to the early 2020s). Libraries were constructed by the immunoSEQ multiplex PCR assay. TCRdb took this table from immuneACCESS and kept in-frame rearrangements with V and J called. Such tables lack part of the clones; where checked against another copy, unresolved V genes explain under half of the gap, and the rest is unexplained. For this sample there are some 80,000 clones; roughly 87% appear just once. The ten largest clones take up over 4% of the sample. Material for sequencing was peripheral blood. The receptors come from a woman of 80 years or more with active or convalescent COVID-19.

The rearrangement uses TRBV10-3 and TRBJ2-7; 10 nucleotides match TRBD2. This CDR3 is built from 14 residues. The V and J ends lost 5 bases and 4 bases, in that order; junction bases with no gene match: 5. The V gene's germline CDR1 is ENHRY and CDR2 SYGVKD. This chain's CDR3 is CAISRLAGAYEQYF. In DNA, the CDR3 is TGTGCCATCAGTAGGCTAGCGGGGGCTTACGAGCAGTACTTC.

The J gene is TRBJ1-1, the V gene TRBV23-1; D is unclear. TRBV23-1 carries the ORF label, with uncertain function. This CDR3 region has 16 residues. V dropped 5 bases and J dropped 0 bases, with 16 bases sitting between them. The CDR3 DNA is TGCGCCAGCAGTAAAAACGAGGACTCCATGAACACTGAAGCTTTCTTT. Protein sequence: CASSKNEDSMNTEAFF.

This clone was seen once. The chain couples TRBV7-9 to TRBJ1-2, with 9 bases matching TRBD1. CDR3 length equals 15 residues. Per the germline V gene, CDR1 is SEHNR and CDR2 is FQNEAQ (reference sequence). With V trimmed by 4 bases and J by 3 bases, 6 bases remained unmatched. The CDR3 reads CASSSWTGVHYGYTF. Here the CDR3 DNA reads TGTGCCAGCAGCTCCTGGACAGGGGTGCACTATGGCTACACCTTC.

The chain carries TRBV6-1 and TRBJ1-1; tentatively, D is TRBD1 (5 bases). The CDR3 runs to 13 residues. CDR1 is MNHNS, CDR2 SASEGT, per germline. V lost 6 bases, J lost 3 bases, and 11 bases lay in between. This chain's CDR3 is CASSPRQYTEAFF. In DNA form, the CDR3 reads TGTGCCAGCAGCCCTAGACAGTACACTGAAGCTTTCTTT.

V usage is TRBV5-1 and J usage is TRBJ1-3; 10 positions match TRBD1. Germline V gene lookup returns CDR1 SGHRS and CDR2 YFSETQ. V lost 3 bases to trimming and J lost 4 bases; unmatched junction nucleotides: 7. CDR3 size: 16 residues. The CDR3 here is CASSSTGTGEGNTIYF. In DNA, the CDR3 is TGCGCCAGCAGCTCAACCGGGACAGGGGAAGGAAACACCATATATTTT.

The count of this clone is one. The chain recombines TRBV3-1 (or the pseudogene TRBV3-2) with TRBJ2-1, with 11 bases identical to TRBD2. Germline CDR1 reads LGHDT; CDR2 reads YNNKEL (reference sequence). CDR3 length equals 15 residues. V lost 1 base and J lost 12; bases outside the gene matches: 8. CDR3 coding DNA: TGTGCCAGCAGCCAAGCAAAGCTAGCGGGAGGCAGGCAGTTCTTC. Translation gives CASSQAKLAGGRQFF.

The rearrangement uses TRBV6-2 or TRBV6-3 and TRBJ1-5, with 7 bases fitting TRBD1. The CDR3 runs to 18 residues. Trimming took 0 bases from V and 5 from J; bases not matched to a gene: 13. Per germline, CDR1 MNHEY and CDR2 SVGEGT. In DNA form, the CDR3 reads TGTGCCAGCAGTTACTCGATGTCTAAGACAGGGCTTGATCAGCCCCAGCATTTT. It codes for CASSYSMSKTGLDQPQHF.

The J gene is TRBJ2-2, the V gene TRBV6-2 or TRBV6-3; 8 bases fit TRBD2. The germline gives CDR1 MNHEY, CDR2 SVGEGT. The CDR3 runs 15 residues. V gave up 6 bases and J gave up 6 bases; unmatched junction bases: 9. CDR3: CASSLRGRMSGELFF. The CDR3 DNA reads as TGTGCCAGCAGCCTCCGCGGGAGGATGTCCGGGGAGCTGTTTTTT.

The sample holds a few counts of this clone. The CDR3 is CASSQEAASDVNEQFF. The CDR3 DNA reads TGCGCCAGCAGCCAAGAGGCGGCGTCAGACGTCAATGAGCAGTTCTTC. The rearrangement uses TRBV4-1 and TRBJ2-1; D is uncertain. Trimming cost V 0 bases and J 6 bases, with 15 bases left between them. The CDR3 has 16 residues. CDR1 MGHRA and CDR2 YSYEKL come from the germline V gene.

The V gene is TRBV6-5, the J gene TRBJ2-5, with a possible D match to TRBD2 (7 bases). V shed 8 bases and J shed 1 base, with 14 bases lying between them. The CDR3 totals 14 residues. CDR1 is MNHEY and CDR2 is SVGAGI in the germline V gene. CDR3 coding DNA: TGTGCCAGCGCTTTAGGGGGGGTCCAAGAGACCCAGTACTTC. Translated: CASALGGVQETQYF.

The chain is built from TRBV7-6 and TRBJ2-1; 11 nucleotides line up with TRBD2. Unmatched junction bases numbered 3, after V lost 3 bases and J lost 5 bases. The CDR3 consists of 15 residues. CDR1 is SGHVS, CDR2 FNYEAQ, per germline. The CDR3 sequence is CASSLTSGDDNEQFF. For the CDR3, the DNA is TGTGCCAGCAGCTTGACTAGCGGGGACGACAATGAGCAGTTCTTC.

This chain's CDR3 is CASSQVLAGGTGELFF. As DNA, the CDR3 is TGCGCCAGCAGCCAAGTCTTAGCGGGAGGGACCGGGGAGCTGTTTTTT. The V and J genes are TRBV4-3 and TRBJ2-2; TRBD2 matches at 11 bases. The J segment lost 5 bases and the V segment lost 1 base, leaving 3 bases of the junction unmatched. The CDR3 spans 16 residues. Per the germline V gene, CDR1 is LGHNA and CDR2 is YSLEER.